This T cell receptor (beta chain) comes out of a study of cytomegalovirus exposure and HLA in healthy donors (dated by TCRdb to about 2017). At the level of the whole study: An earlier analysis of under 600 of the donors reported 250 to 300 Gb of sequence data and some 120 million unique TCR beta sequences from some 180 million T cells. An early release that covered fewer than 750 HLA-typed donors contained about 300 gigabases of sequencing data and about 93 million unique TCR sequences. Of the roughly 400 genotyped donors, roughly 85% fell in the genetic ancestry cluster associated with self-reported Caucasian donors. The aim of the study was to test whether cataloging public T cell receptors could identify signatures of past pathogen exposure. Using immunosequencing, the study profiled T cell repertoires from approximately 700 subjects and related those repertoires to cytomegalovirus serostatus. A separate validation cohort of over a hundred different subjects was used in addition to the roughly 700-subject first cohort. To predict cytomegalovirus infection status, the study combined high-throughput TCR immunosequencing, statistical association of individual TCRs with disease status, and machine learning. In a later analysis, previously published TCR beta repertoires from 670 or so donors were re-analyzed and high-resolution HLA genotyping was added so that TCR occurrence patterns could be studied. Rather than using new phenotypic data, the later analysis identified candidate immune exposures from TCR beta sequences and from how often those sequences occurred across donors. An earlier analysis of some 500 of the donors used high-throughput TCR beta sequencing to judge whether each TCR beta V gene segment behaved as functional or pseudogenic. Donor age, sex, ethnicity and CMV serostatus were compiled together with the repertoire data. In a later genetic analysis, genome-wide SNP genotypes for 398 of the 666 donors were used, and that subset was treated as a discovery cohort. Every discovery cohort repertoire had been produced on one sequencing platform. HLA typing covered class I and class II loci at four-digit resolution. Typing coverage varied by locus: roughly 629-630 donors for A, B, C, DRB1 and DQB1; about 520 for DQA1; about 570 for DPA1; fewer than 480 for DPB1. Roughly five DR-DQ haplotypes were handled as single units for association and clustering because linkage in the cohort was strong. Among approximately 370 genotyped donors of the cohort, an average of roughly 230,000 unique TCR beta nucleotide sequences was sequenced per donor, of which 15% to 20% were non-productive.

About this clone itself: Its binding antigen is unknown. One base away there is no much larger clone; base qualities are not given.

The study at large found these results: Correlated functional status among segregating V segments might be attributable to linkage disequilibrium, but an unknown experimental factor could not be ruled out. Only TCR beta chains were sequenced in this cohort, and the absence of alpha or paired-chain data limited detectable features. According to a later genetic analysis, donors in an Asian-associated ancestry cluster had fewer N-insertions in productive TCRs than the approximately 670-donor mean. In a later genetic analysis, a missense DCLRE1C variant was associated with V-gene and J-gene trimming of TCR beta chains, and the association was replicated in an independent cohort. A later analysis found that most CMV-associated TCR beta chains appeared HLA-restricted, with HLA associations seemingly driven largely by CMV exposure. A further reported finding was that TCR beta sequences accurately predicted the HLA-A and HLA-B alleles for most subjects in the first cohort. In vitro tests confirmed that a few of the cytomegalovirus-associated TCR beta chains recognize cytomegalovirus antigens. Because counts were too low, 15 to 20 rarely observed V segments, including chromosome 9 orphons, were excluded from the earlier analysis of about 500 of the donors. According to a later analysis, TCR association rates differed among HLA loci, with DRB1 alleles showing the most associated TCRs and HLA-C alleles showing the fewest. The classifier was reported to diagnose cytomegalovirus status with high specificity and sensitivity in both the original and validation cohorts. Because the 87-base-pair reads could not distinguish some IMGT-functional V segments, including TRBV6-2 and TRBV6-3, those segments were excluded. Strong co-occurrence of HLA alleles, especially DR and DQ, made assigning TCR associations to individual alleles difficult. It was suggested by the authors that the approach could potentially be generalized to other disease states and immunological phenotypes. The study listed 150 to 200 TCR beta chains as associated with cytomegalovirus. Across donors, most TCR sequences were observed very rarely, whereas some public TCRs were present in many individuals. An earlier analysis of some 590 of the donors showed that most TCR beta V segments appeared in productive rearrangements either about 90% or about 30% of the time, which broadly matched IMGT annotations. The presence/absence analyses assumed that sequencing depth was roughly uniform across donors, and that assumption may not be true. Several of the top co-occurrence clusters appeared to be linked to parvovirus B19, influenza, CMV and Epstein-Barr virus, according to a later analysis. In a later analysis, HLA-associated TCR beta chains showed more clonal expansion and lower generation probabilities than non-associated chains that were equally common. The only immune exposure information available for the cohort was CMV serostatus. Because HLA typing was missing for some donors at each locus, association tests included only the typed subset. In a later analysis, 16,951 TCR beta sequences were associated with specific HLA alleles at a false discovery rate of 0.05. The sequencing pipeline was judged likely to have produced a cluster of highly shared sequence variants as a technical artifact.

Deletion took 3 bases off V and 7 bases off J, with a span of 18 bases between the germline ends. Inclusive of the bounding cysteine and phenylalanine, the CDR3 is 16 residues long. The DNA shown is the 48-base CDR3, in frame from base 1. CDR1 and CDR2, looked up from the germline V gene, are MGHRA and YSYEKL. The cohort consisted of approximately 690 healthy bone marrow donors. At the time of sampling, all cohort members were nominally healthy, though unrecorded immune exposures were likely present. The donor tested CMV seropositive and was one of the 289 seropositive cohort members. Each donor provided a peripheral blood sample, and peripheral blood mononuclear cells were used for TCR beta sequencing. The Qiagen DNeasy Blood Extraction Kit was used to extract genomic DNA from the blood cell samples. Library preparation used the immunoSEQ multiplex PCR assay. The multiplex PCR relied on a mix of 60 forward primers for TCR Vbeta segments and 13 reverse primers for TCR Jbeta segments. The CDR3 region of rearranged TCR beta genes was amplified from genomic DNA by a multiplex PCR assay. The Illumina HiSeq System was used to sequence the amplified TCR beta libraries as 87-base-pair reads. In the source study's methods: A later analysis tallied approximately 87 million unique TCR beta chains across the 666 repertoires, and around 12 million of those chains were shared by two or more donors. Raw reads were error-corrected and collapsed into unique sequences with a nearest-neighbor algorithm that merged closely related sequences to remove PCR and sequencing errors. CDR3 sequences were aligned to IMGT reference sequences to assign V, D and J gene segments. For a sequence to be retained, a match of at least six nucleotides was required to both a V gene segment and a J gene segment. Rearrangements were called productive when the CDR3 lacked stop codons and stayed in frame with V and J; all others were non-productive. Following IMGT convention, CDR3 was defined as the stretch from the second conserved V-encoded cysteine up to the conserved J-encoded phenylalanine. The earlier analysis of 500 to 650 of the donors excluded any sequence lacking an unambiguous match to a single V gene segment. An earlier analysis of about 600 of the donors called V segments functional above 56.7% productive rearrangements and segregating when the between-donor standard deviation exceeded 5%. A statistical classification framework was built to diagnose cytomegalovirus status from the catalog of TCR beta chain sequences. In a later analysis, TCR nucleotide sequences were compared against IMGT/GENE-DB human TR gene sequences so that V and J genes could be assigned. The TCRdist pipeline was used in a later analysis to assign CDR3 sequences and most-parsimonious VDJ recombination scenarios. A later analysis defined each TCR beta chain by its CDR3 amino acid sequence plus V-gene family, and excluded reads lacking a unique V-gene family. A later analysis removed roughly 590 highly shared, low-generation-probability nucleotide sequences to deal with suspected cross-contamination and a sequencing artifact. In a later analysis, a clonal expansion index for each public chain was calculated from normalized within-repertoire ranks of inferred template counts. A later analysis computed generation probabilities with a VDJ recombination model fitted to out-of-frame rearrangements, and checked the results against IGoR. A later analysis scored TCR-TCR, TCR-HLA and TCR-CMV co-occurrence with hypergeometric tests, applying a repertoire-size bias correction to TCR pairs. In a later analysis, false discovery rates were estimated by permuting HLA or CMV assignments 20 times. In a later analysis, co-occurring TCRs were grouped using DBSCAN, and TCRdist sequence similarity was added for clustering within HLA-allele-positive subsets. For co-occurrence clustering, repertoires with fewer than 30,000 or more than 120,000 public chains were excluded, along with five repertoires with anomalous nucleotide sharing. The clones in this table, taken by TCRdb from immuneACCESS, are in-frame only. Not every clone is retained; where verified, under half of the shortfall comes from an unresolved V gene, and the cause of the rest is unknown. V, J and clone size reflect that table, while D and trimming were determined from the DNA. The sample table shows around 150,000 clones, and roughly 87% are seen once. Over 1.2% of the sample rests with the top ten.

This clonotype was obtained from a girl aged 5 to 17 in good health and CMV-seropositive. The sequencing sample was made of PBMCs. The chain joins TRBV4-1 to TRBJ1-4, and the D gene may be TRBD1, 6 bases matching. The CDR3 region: CASSHVDRDTGEKLFF. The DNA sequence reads TGCGCCAGCAGCCATGTAGACCGGGACACAGGTGAAAAACTGTTTTTT.